The 17 T cell receptor beta chains reported below all come from one sample, sequenced in a study of vaccination and CD4 T cells after COVID-19 (dated by TCRdb to 2022 to 2024). Their recognized antigens are unknown. The treatment or condition label, as the study defines it: roughly nine-day PBMC culture with coronavirus spike peptide pools or control peptides (ViraFEST assay). The library relied on PCR. Sequenced using an Illumina iSeq 100. At the Johns Hopkins FTIC core, DNA from the cultured CD4+ T cells underwent TCR sequencing with the Oncomine TCR Beta short-read assay. TCRdb ran its own pipeline on the public reads, namely fastp trimming at Q25 and MiXCR clone calling, and kept in-frame beta chains. Each CDR3 protein appears once, grouped with its most common genes and DNA. This sample has 4,000 to 4,500 distinct CDR3 sequences in its table, and over 20% of those were observed once. Clones ranked in the top ten supply around 59% of the sample.

The specimen comprised CD4+ T cells from blood, cultured in vitro, sampled after SARS-CoV-2 vaccination. These receptors were collected from a human donor who had recovered from COVID-19.

This chain connects TRBV28 to TRBJ1-6; D is possibly TRBD1 (6 bases). V lost 7 bases, J lost 6 bases, and 16 bases lay in between. Germline-derived CDR1 and CDR2 are MDHEN and SYDVKM. This CDR3 has 15 amino acids. The CDR3 reads CASTPGGLRNSPLHF. The CDR3 region has the DNA TGTGCCAGCACTCCCGGGGGCTTACGTAATTCACCCCTCCACTTT. Complete variable domain (other parts from reference TRBV28 and TRBJ1-6): DVKVTQSSRYLVKRTGEKVFLECVQDMDHENMFWYRQDPGLGLRLIYFSYDVKMKEKGDIPEGYSVSREKKERFSLILESASTNQTSMYLCASTPGGLRNSPLHFGNGTRLTVT.

This clonotype turned up a few times. The chain has TRBV7-2 and TRBJ2-3, with D tentatively TRBD2 (6 bases). V lost 0 bases and J lost 8, with 18 bases in between. Germline assignment: CDR1 SGHTA and CDR2 FQGNSA. This CDR3 contains 16 residues. For the CDR3, the DNA is TGTGCCAGCAGCTTAGCGATTAGCGGTTCTGTGGGTACGCAGTATTTT. Protein: CASSLAISGSVGTQYF.

Within the sample, this clonotype is medium-sized. V gene TRBV20-1 combines with J gene TRBJ1-6, with 10 positions matching TRBD1. Trimming took 6 bases from V and 18 from J; bases not matched to a gene: 11. The CDR3 is 12 amino acids. Germline V gene lookup returns CDR1 DFQATT and CDR2 SNEGSKA (reference sequence). This CDR3 reads CSAGTGEYVPHF. CDR3 coding DNA: TGCAGTGCAGGGACAGGGGAGTACGTTCCCCACTTT.

This clonotype has a handful of counts. This chain links TRBV6-5 with TRBJ1-6; D is unresolved. The length of the CDR3 is 15 residues. With 0 bases removed from V and 4 bases from J, the gap between germline ends came to 7 bases. Germline V gene lookup returns CDR1 MNHEY and CDR2 SVGAGI. This CDR3 is CASSYSEQYNSPLHF. In DNA, the CDR3 is TGTGCCAGCAGTTACTCCGAGCAGTATAATTCACCCCTCCACTTT.

Sample share makes this clonotype medium-sized. This chain links TRBV6-1 with TRBJ1-6; D is perhaps TRBD1 (5 bases). The V end lost 6 bases, the J end lost 9 bases, and 12 bases lay between the germline ends. CDR3 length: 13 amino acids. Germline V gene lookup returns CDR1 MNHNS and CDR2 SASEGT. The CDR3 region is CASRDRGSSPLHF. Written as DNA, the CDR3 is TGTGCCAGCAGGGACCGGGGGAGTTCACCCCTCCACTTT.

By sample share, this clonotype is medium-sized. The chain recombines TRBV7-9 with TRBJ2-7; no reliable D call. The CDR3 length is 10 residues. In germline, CDR1 is SEHNR, CDR2 FQNEAQ (reference sequence). V lost 5 bases, J lost 2 bases, and 1 base lay in between. The CDR3 sequence is CASSPYEQYF. Written as DNA, the CDR3 is TGTGCCAGCAGCCCCTACGAGCAGTACTTC.

This clonotype was seen a handful of times. The chain combines TRBV5-4 with TRBJ2-3, with D maybe TRBD1 (5 bases). The length of the CDR3 is 15 residues. Germline V CDR1 and CDR2: SGHNT, YYREEE (reference sequence). V was cut by 0 bases and J by 4 bases, with 12 bases left in between. The CDR3 DNA reads TGTGCCAGCAGCTTGGCCGTGGGGCAGGCAGATACGCAGTATTTT. Its translation: CASSLAVGQADTQYF.

The V gene is TRBV4-1, the J gene TRBJ1-5; D possibly corresponds to TRBD1 (5 bases). The CDR3 extends over 15 amino acids. V was cut by 5 bases and J by 5 bases, with 16 bases left in between. CDR1 and CDR2 (germline): MGHRA, YSYEKL. As DNA, the CDR3 is TGCGCCAGCAGCGCCATAGACAGTCACTATCAGCCCCAGCATTTT. Its protein is CASSAIDSHYQPQHF.

This clonotype is labeled as medium-sized (0.01 to 0.1%). The V call is TRBV19, the J call TRBJ2-5; the D gene is possibly TRBD1 (6 bases). CDR1 and CDR2 (germline): LNHDA, SQIVND (reference sequence). V shed 6 bases and J shed 4 bases, with 12 bases lying between them. This CDR3 is built from 13 residues. DNA for the CDR3: TGTGCCAGTAGCTATACAGGGACAGAGACCCAGTACTTC. Translating it yields CASSYTGTETQYF.

The rearrangement links TRBV18 to TRBJ1-5, with D tentatively TRBD1 (5 bases). The length of the CDR3 is 13 residues. The ends were cut back, 5 bases at V and 5 bases at J, with 10 bases in the middle. The germline gives CDR1 KGHSH, CDR2 LQKENI. Here the CDR3 reads CASSGSGHQPQHF. The CDR3 DNA sequence: TGTGCCAGCTCAGGGTCAGGGCATCAGCCCCAGCATTTT. The complete variable domain, with remaining parts taken from reference TRBV18 and TRBJ1-5, reads NAGVMQNPRHLVRRRGQEARLRCSPMKGHSHVYWYRQLPEEGLKFMVYLQKENIIDESGMPKERFSAEFPKEGPSILRIQQVVRGDSAAYFCASSGSGHQPQHFGDGTRLSIL.

This rearrangement joins TRBV25-1 to TRBJ2-1; the D gene could be TRBD1 or TRBD2 (6 bases each). Germline CDR1 and CDR2: MGHDK and SYGVNS. This CDR3 contains 15 residues. V was pared by 4 bases and J by 8 bases, with 18 bases between. The CDR3 bases are TGTGCCAGCAGTGGCAAGAGGGGGGTCGGTGATGAGCAGTTCTTC. Its translation: CASSGKRGVGDEQFF.

The chain uses TRBV4-1 and TRBJ2-5, with a tentative D call TRBD1 (5 bases). This CDR3 comprises 14 residues. CDR1 MGHRA and CDR2 YSYEKL come from the germline V gene. V lost 1 base and J 9 bases, leaving 15 bases between the germline ends. The CDR3 loop reads CASSQVDAMGPQYF. CDR3 sequence (DNA): TGCGCCAGCAGCCAAGTCGATGCAATGGGGCCCCAGTACTTC.

This clonotype is deemed medium-sized. The chain carries TRBV20-1 and TRBJ2-1, with D perhaps TRBD1 or TRBD2 (5 bases each). V lost 6 bases, J lost 8 bases, and 20 bases lay in between. Germline values: CDR1 DFQATT, CDR2 SNEGSKA (reference sequence). This CDR3 region has 14 residues. CDR3 sequence: CSARPQGEQYEQFF. DNA for the CDR3: TGCAGTGCCCGTCCCCAGGGAGAGCAGTATGAGCAGTTCTTC.

This clonotype was counted only a few times. This chain connects TRBV19 to TRBJ2-5, with 7 positions matching TRBD1. The CDR3 is 13 residues long. V shed 6 bases and J 3 bases; nucleotides not matched to a gene: 4. Per the germline V gene, CDR1 is LNHDA and CDR2 is SQIVND (reference sequence). CDR3 nucleotide sequence: TGTGCCAGTAGACCACAGGGGAAAGAGACCCAGTACTTC. Translating gives CASRPQGKETQYF.

The chain combines TRBV29-1 with TRBJ1-2, with D tentatively TRBD1 (5 bases). CDR3 size: 12 residues. Germline loops: CDR1 SQVTM, CDR2 ANQGSEA. CDR3 protein: CITSLGVGGYTF. CDR3 nucleotides: TGCATCACTTCCCTGGGGGTAGGTGGCTACACCTTC.

The chain recombines TRBV28 with TRBJ2-5; 14 bases map to TRBD2. V was clipped by 5 bases and J by 5 bases; unmatched bases: 7. CDR1 MDHEN and CDR2 SYDVKM come from the germline V gene. The CDR3 sequence is 16 residues long. The CDR3 bases are TGTGCCAGCAGTCTGACTAGCGGGAGGGCCAGGGAGACCCAGTACTTC. Protein product: CASSLTSGRARETQYF.

This clonotype turned up a few times. V is TRBV24-1 and J is TRBJ2-3, with 12 positions matching TRBD2. Germline V gives CDR1 KGHDR, CDR2 SFDVKD. CDR3 length: 13 residues. The ends lost 10 bases at V and 5 bases at J; junction bases unmatched: 3. In nucleotides, the CDR3 is TGTGCCACATCGACTAGCGGGGGAGATACGCAGTATTTT. It translates to CATSTSGGDTQYF.